The rows below give T cell receptor beta chains drawn from one sample of a study of T cells after yellow fever vaccination. A single record per CDR3 protein comes from TCRdb applying MiXCR to the 5' RACE reads. Here the sample spans 30,000 or so distinct CDR3 sequences, 6% to 8% being singletons. The source material was PBMCs, either bulk or a sorted T-cell subset (CD4+, CD8+, memory, or dextramer-sorted; not recorded which), sampled on the day of the yellow fever booster vaccination. All receptors come from a man between 25 and 39 years old who received the YFV17D yellow fever vaccine. Both conserved end residues are part of each CDR3. The D gene is left open where the match is weak. Clone size is given for some rows only: seen once, a few or many times, or a class if the clone is expanded.

TRBV7-9	many	14	TRBJ1-4	.	CASGKQSQSEKLFF	TGTGCCAGCGGAAAACAGTCTCAGAGCGAAAAACTGTTTTTT
TRBV7-6	.	14	TRBJ1-2	TRBD1	CASSPDRGPYGYTF	TGTGCCAGCAGCCCTGACAGGGGGCCTTATGGCTACACCTTC
TRBV18	.	15	TRBJ1-1	.	CASSPEQVMNTEAFF	TGTGCCAGCTCACCCGAACAGGTGATGAACACTGAAGCTTTCTTT
TRBV7-8	.	16	TRBJ2-1	TRBD2	CASRPGRASGSDEQFF	TGTGCCAGCAGACCAGGGCGGGCTAGCGGGAGCGATGAGCAGTTCTTC
TRBV9	many	15	TRBJ2-5	.	CASSVDSGRGETQYF	TGTGCCAGCAGCGTAGATTCCGGGAGAGGGGAGACCCAGTACTTC
TRBV3-1	many	16	TRBJ1-4	.	CASSYGTGTPNEKLFF	TGTGCCAGCAGCTACGGGACGGGGACACCTAATGAAAAACTGTTTTTT
TRBV11-1	.	19	TRBJ2-7	TRBD1	CASSSGAGTGGVWSPEQYF	TGTGCCAGCAGCTCAGGTGCCGGGACAGGGGGCGTTTGGAGTCCCGAGCAGTACTTC
TRBV12-3/TRBV12-4	.	14	TRBJ1-5	.	CASSFVDRNQPQHF	TGTGCCAGCAGTTTTGTTGATCGCAATCAGCCCCAGCATTTT
TRBV20-1	many	15	TRBJ2-1	TRBD2	CSARDPLAGGGEQFF	TGCAGTGCTAGAGATCCACTAGCGGGAGGCGGGGAGCAGTTCTTC
TRBV5-1	many	13	TRBJ2-3	.	CASSFPGTDTQYF	TGCGCCAGCAGCTTCCCAGGGACAGATACGCAGTATTTT
TRBV19	many	15	TRBJ2-1	TRBD2	CASRHSGRTYNEQFF	TGTGCCAGTAGACATAGCGGGAGGACCTACAATGAGCAGTTCTTC
TRBV20-1	many	13	TRBJ1-2	TRBD1	CSASRQGADGYTF	TGCAGTGCTAGTAGGCAGGGGGCTGATGGCTACACCTTC
TRBV29-1	many	13	TRBJ1-5	.	CSVEMGSNQPQHF	TGCAGCGTTGAGATGGGTAGCAATCAGCCCCAGCATTTT
TRBV5-5	.	15	TRBJ1-5	.	CASSPGALSCQPQHF	TGTGCCAGCAGCCCGGGGGCCCTCTCCTGTCAGCCCCAGCATTTT
TRBV2	many	13	TRBJ2-2	TRBD2	CASRATSSGELFF	TGTGCCAGCAGGGCGACTAGCTCCGGGGAGCTGTTTTTT
TRBV30	.	15	TRBJ2-2	.	CAWRKPWGYTGELFF	TGTGCCTGGAGAAAACCGTGGGGGTACACCGGGGAGCTGTTTTTT
TRBV11-2	few	19	TRBJ2-3	.	CASSLGIARWRTGTDTQYF	TGTGCCAGCAGCTTAGGAATAGCCCGATGGAGAACGGGCACAGATACGCAGTATTTT
TRBV7-7	many	14	TRBJ2-5	.	CASSLGHIDRTQYF	TGTGCTAGCAGCTTAGGACACATCGATCGGACCCAGTACTTC
TRBV6-5	few	15	TRBJ2-5	.	CASTTGRDHLPTQYF	TGTGCCAGCACCACCGGGCGGGACCACCTACCGACCCAGTACTTC
TRBV7-2	few	15	TRBJ1-1	TRBD1	CASSTGGDRPPEAFF	TGTGCCAGCAGCACCGGGGGGGACAGACCACCTGAAGCTTTCTTT
TRBV5-1	many	14	TRBJ2-7	.	CASGTGTDASEQYF	TGCGCCAGTGGGACCGGGACTGACGCCTCCGAGCAGTACTTC
TRBV15	many	15	TRBJ2-5	.	CATSVRVAGGETQYF	TGTGCCACCAGCGTACGCGTGGCAGGGGGGGAGACCCAGTACTTC
TRBV13	.	17	TRBJ2-3	TRBD2	CASSGKLAGDRTDTQYF	TGTGCCAGCAGCGGGAAACTAGCGGGAGATCGCACAGATACGCAGTATTTT
TRBV27	.	13	TRBJ2-7	.	CASSIGLSYEQYF	TGTGCCAGCAGTATCGGACTATCCTACGAGCAGTACTTC
TRBV20-1	few	14	TRBJ2-7	TRBD1	CSARNPGQGLEQYF	TGCAGTGCTAGGAATCCGGGACAGGGATTGGAGCAGTACTTC
TRBV11-1	few	19	TRBJ2-7	TRBD2	CASSAPYLAGGSFAREQYF	TGTGCCAGCAGCGCCCCTTACCTAGCGGGAGGATCATTCGCTCGGGAGCAGTACTTC